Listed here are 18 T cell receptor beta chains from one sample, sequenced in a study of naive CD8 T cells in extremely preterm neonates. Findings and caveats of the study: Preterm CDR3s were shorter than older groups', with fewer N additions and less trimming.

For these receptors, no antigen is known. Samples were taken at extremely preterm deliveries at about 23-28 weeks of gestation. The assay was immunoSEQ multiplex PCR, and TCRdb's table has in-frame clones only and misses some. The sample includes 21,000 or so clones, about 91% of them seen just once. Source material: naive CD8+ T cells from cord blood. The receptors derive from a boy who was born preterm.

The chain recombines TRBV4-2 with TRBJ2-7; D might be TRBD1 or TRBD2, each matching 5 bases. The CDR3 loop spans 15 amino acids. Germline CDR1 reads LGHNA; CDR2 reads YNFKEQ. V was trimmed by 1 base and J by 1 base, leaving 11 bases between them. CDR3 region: CASSQGRGPSYEQYF. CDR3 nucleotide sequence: TGTGCCAGCAGCCAAGGACGGGGCCCATCCTACGAGCAGTACTTC.

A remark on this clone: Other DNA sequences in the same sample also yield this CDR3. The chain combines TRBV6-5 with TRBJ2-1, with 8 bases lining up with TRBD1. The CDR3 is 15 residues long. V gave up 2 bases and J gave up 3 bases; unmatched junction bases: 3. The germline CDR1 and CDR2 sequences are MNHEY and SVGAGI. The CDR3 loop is CASSYGTGGYNEQFF. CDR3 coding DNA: TGTGCCAGCAGTTACGGCACAGGGGGCTACAATGAGCAGTTCTTC.

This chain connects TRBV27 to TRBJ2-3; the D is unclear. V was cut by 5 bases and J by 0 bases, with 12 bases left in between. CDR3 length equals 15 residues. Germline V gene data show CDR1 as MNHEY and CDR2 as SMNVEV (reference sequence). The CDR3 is CASSPGTFSTDTQYF. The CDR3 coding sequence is TGTGCCAGCAGTCCCGGTACCTTTAGCACAGATACGCAGTATTTT.

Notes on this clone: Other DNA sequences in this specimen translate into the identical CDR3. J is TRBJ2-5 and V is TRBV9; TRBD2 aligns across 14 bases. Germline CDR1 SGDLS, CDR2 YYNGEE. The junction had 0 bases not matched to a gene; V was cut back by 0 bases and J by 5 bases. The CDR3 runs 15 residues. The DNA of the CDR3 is TGTGCCAGCAGCGTAGGGACTAGCGGGGGGGAGACCCAGTACTTC. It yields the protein CASSVGTSGGETQYF.

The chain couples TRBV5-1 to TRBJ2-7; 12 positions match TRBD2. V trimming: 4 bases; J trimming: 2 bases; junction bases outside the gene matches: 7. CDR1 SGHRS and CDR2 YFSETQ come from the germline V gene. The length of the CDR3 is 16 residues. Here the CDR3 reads CASSVKPSGGAYEQYF. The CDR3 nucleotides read TGCGCCAGCAGCGTAAAGCCTAGCGGGGGGGCCTACGAGCAGTACTTC.

CDR3 nucleotide sequence: TGTGCCAGCAGTTACGGAGGGGAGCAGTTCTTC. This codes for CASSYGGEQFF. The rearrangement joins TRBV6-5 to TRBJ2-1, with D perhaps TRBD2 (6 bases). The CDR3 consists of 11 residues. Germline CDR1 reads MNHEY; CDR2 reads SVGAGI. Trimming pared 2 bases from V and 10 bases from J, leaving 6 bases between.

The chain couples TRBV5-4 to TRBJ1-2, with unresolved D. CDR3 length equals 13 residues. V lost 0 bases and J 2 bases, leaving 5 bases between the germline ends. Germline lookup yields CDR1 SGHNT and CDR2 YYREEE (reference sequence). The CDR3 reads CASSLGKNYGYTF. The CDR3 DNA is TGTGCCAGCAGCTTGGGAAAAAACTATGGCTACACCTTC. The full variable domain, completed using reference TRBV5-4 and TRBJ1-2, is ETGVTQSPTHLIKTRGQQVTLRCSSQSGHNTVSWYQQALGQGPQFIFQYYREEENGRGNFPPRFSGLQFPNYSSELNVNALELDDSALYLCASSLGKNYGYTFGSGTRLTVV.

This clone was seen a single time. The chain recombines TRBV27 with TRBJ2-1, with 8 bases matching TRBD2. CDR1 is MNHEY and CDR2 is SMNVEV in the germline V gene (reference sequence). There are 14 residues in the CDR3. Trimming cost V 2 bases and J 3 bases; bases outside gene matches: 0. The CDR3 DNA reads TGTGCCAGCAGTTTACGGGGGGGCTACAATGAGCAGTTCTTC. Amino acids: CASSLRGGYNEQFF.

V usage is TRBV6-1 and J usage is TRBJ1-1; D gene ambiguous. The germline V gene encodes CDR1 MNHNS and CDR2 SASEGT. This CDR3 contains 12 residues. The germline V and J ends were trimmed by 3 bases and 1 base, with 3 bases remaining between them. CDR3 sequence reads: CASSDRNTEAFF. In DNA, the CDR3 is TGTGCCAGCAGTGACAGGAACACTGAAGCTTTCTTT.

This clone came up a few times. CDR3 DNA sequence: TGTGCCAGTAGTATGGGTGAGCAGTTCTTC. This codes for CASSMGEQFF. This chain links TRBV19 with TRBJ2-1; D is unclear. Trimming took off 3 bases at V and 9 bases at J, with 3 bases between the two ends. Germline CDR1 LNHDA, CDR2 SQIVND (reference sequence). The CDR3 is 10 amino acids.

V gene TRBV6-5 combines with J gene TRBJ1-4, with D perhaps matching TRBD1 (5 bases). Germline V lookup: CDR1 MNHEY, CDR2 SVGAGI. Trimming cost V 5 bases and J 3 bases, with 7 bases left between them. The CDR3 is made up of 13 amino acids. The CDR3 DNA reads TGTGCCAGCAGTCCGGGACCTAATGAAAAACTGTTTTTT. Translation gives CASSPGPNEKLFF.

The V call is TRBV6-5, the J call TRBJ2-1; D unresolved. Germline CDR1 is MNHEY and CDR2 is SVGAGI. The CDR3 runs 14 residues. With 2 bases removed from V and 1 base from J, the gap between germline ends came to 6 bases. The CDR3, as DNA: TGTGCCAGCAGTTACAGGGTATCCTACAATGAGCAGTTCTTC. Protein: CASSYRVSYNEQFF.

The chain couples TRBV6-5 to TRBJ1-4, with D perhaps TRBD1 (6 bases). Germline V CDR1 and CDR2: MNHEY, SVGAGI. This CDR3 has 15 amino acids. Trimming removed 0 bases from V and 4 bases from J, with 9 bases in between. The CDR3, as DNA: TGTGCCAGCAGTTACTCGGGGGACAATAATGAAAAACTGTTTTTT. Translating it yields CASSYSGDNNEKLFF.

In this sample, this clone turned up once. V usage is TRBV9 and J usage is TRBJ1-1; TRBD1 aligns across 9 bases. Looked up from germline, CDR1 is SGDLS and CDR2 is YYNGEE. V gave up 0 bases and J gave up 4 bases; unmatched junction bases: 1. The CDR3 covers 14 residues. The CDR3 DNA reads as TGTGCCAGCAGCGTAGGGACAGGGGCCACTGAAGCTTTCTTT. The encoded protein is CASSVGTGATEAFF. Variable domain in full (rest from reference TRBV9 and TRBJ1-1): DSGVTQTPKHLITATGQRVTLRCSPRSGDLSVYWYQQSLDQGLQFLIQYYNGEERAKGNILERFSAQQFPDLHSELNLSSLELGDSALYFCASSVGTGATEAFFGQGTRLTVV.

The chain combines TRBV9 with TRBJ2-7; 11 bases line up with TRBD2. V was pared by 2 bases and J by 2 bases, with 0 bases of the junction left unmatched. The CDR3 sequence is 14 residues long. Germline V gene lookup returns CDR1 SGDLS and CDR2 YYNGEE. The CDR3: CASSVGLAAYEQYF. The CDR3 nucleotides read TGTGCCAGCAGCGTGGGACTAGCGGCCTACGAGCAGTACTTC. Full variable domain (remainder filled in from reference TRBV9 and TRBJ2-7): DSGVTQTPKHLITATGQRVTLRCSPRSGDLSVYWYQQSLDQGLQFLIQYYNGEERAKGNILERFSAQQFPDLHSELNLSSLELGDSALYFCASSVGLAAYEQYFGPGTRLTVT.

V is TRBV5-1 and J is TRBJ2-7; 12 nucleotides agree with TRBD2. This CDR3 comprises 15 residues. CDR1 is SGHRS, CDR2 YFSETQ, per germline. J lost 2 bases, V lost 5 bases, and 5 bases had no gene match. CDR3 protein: CASRPASGGAYEQYF. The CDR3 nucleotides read TGCGCCAGCAGGCCCGCTAGCGGGGGGGCCTACGAGCAGTACTTC.

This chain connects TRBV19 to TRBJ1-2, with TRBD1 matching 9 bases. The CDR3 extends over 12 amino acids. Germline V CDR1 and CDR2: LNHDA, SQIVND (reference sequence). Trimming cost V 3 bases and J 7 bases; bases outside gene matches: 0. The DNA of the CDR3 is TGTGCCAGTAGTATGGGACAGGGTGGCTACACCTTC. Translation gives CASSMGQGGYTF. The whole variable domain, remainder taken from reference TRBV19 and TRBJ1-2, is DGGITQSPKYLFRKEGQNVTLSCEQNLNHDAMYWYRQDPGQGLRLIYYSQIVNDFQKGDIAEGYSVSREKKESFPLTVTSAQKNPTAFYLCASSMGQGGYTFGSGTRLTVV.

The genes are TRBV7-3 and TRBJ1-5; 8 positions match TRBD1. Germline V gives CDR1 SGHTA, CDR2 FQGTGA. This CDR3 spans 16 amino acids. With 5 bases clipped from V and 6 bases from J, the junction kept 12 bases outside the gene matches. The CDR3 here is CASSPSRGPPSQPQHF. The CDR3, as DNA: TGTGCCAGCAGCCCATCCAGGGGGCCGCCGAGTCAGCCCCAGCATTTT.